Given below is one T cell receptor (beta chain) in context. Its specificity is not known. The data were taken from a study of cytomegalovirus exposure and HLA in healthy donors. Study in general: Researchers found that approximately 77% of over 350 genotyped donors fell within the Caucasian-associated ancestry cluster.

Primers: 60 Vbeta forward and 13 Jbeta reverse. Original processing methods: There were about 86 million unique TCR beta chains by a later count, and approximately 11 million of them were shared. Sequencing used immunoSEQ multiplex PCR; TCRdb keeps in-frame clones, though not all of them. The V and J calls and clone size are taken from that table; D and trimming were inferred from the DNA. The sample shows approximately 150,000 clones, around four fifths of them seen only once. CDR1 and CDR2 (germline): LNHNV, YYDKDF (reference sequence). There are 15 residues in the CDR3. V lost 0 bases and J 1 base, leaving 10 bases between the germline ends. General study findings and limits: CMV serostatus stood as the only immune exposure information on hand.

Sequenced: PBMCs. This chain links TRBV15 with TRBJ2-7; D is perhaps TRBD1 (6 bases). The origin of this receptor is a man aged 25 to 45 in good health and CMV-seronegative. The CDR3 spells CATSRDGQGSYEQYF. The CDR3 nucleotides are TGTGCCACCAGCAGAGATGGTCAGGGGTCCTACGAGCAGTACTTC.